Listed here are 13 T cell receptor beta chains from one sample, sequenced in a study of vaccination and CD4 T cells after COVID-19. Documented treatment: approximately 11-day PBMC culture with coronavirus spike peptide pools or control peptides (ViraFEST assay). The study sequenced cultured CD4+ T cell DNA using the Oncomine TCR Beta short-read assay. TCRdb analysed the PCR reads with MiXCR anew, one entry per CDR3 protein. The sample contains more than 10,000 distinct CDR3 sequences, 25% to 30% of which appear only once. Antigens of these TCRs are unknown. The sequencing used CD4+ T cells from blood, cultured in vitro, collected before SARS-CoV-2 vaccination. These TCRs come from a human donor who received a COVID-19 vaccine.

V gene TRBV20-1 combines with J gene TRBJ2-1; weak D call: TRBD1 (6 bases). CDR1 and CDR2 from the germline V gene are DFQATT and SNEGSKA (reference sequence). The V gene lost 0 bases and the J gene lost 3 bases, with 12 bases spanning the gap. CDR3 length equals 15 residues. CDR3 loop: CSAREPKGDYNEQFF. CDR3 DNA sequence: TGCAGTGCTAGAGAACCCAAGGGGGACTACAATGAGCAGTTCTTC.

Only a few counts were recorded for this clonotype. The chain joins TRBV12-3 or TRBV12-4 to TRBJ2-1, with D possibly matching TRBD2 (5 bases). The CDR3 spans 13 residues. V dropped 5 bases and J dropped 4 bases, with 9 bases sitting between them. CDR3 DNA sequence: TGTGCCAGCAGTCTCTCGGGGTACAATGAGCAGTTCTTC. Its protein product is CASSLSGYNEQFF.

The chain couples TRBV11-3 to TRBJ2-5; D possibly corresponds to TRBD1 (5 bases). The CDR3 consists of 14 residues. Germline CDR1 reads SGHNT; CDR2 reads YENEEA. V was cut by 1 base and J by 4 bases, with 10 bases left in between. Here the CDR3 DNA reads TGTGCCAGCAGCTTAGGTTCAGGGTCAGAGACCCAGTACTTC. It is translated as CASSLGSGSETQYF. Using reference TRBV11-3 and TRBJ2-5 for the parts outside the CDR3, the full variable domain is EAGVVQSPRYKIIEKKQPVAFWCNPISGHNTLYWYLQNLGQGPELLIRYENEEAVDDSQLPKDRFSAERLKGVDSTLKIQPAELGDSAVYLCASSLGSGSETQYFGPGTRLLVL.

The J gene is TRBJ2-2, the V gene TRBV20-1; 8 bases match TRBD2. The CDR3 consists of 15 residues. Per germline, CDR1 DFQATT and CDR2 SNEGSKA (reference sequence). Trimming at V came to 2 bases and at J to 7 bases, leaving 9 bases not matched to a gene. The CDR3 spells CSARKAGDVIGELFF. The CDR3 DNA follows: TGCAGTGCTAGAAAAGCGGGGGATGTGATCGGGGAGCTGTTTTTT.

This clonotype has more than one count but fewer than ten. The genes are TRBV15 and TRBJ1-1; 9 bases align to TRBD1. V was clipped by 4 bases and J by 0 bases; unmatched bases: 3. This CDR3 comprises 15 residues. Germline V CDR1 and CDR2: LNHNV, YYDKDF (reference sequence). The CDR3 region has the DNA TGTGCCACCAGCACGCGACAGGGGGTGAACACTGAAGCTTTCTTT. Its protein product is CATSTRQGVNTEAFF. The variable domain in full, completed from reference TRBV15 and TRBJ1-1, reads DAMVIQNPRYQVTQFGKPVTLSCSQTLNHNVMYWYQQKSSQAPKLLFHYYDKDFNNEADTPDNFQSRRPNTSFCFLDIRSPGLGDTAMYLCATSTRQGVNTEAFFGQGTRLTVV.

The rearrangement uses TRBV10-3 and TRBJ2-3, with 12 bases lining up with TRBD2. V trimming: 4 bases; J trimming: 3 bases; junction bases outside the gene matches: 2. Germline CDR1 ENHRY, CDR2 SYGVKD. This CDR3 spans 15 amino acids. The DNA of the CDR3 is TGTGCCATCAGTGCTAGCGGGGGGGTTACAGATACGCAGTATTTT. The encoded protein is CAISASGGVTDTQYF.

The V and J genes are TRBV10-3 and TRBJ2-3, with 9 positions matching TRBD1. V lost 5 bases to trimming and J lost 3 bases; unmatched junction nucleotides: 6. Germline V lookup: CDR1 ENHRY, CDR2 SYGVKD. The CDR3 is made up of 15 amino acids. CDR3 sequence: CAISLGQGKTDTQYF. The CDR3 DNA follows: TGTGCCATCAGTCTCGGACAGGGGAAGACAGATACGCAGTATTTT.

The chain joins TRBV27 to TRBJ1-1; the match to TRBD1 covers 8 bases. V lost 0 bases and J lost 3; bases outside the gene matches: 15. CDR1 and CDR2 (germline): MNHEY, SMNVEV (reference sequence). The CDR3 covers 19 residues. The CDR3 region is CASSLSLRGPDRADTEAFF. CDR3 bases: TGTGCCAGCAGTTTATCTCTTCGGGGACCGGACAGGGCTGACACTGAAGCTTTCTTT.

This chain links TRBV29-1 with TRBJ2-5, with 8 bases identical to TRBD1. The CDR3 runs to 17 residues. Trimming cost V 6 bases and J 0 bases; bases outside gene matches: 15. Germline loops: CDR1 SQVTM, CDR2 ANQGSEA. In DNA form, the CDR3 reads TGCAGCGTCCTCGGCCAGGGGGCGCAGGTCTACCAAGAGACCCAGTACTTC. Amino acids: CSVLGQGAQVYQETQYF.

The V and J genes are TRBV12-5 and TRBJ2-3, with D possibly matching TRBD2 (6 bases). Trimming stripped 4 bases from V and 4 bases from J, with 24 bases between. Germline CDR1 LGHNT, CDR2 FRNRAP. The CDR3 is 18 amino acids. The chain's CDR3 is CASGSIRDGGSVPDTQYF. DNA of the CDR3: TGTGCTAGTGGTTCAATTAGAGACGGGGGTTCCGTACCAGATACGCAGTATTTT.

The chain uses TRBV6-5 and TRBJ1-1; possibly TRBD1 for D (5 bases). V dropped 4 bases and J dropped 10 bases, with 19 bases sitting between them. CDR1 is MNHEY and CDR2 is SVGAGI in the germline V gene. The CDR3 spans 14 residues. CDR3 bases: TGTGCCAGCAGTTCGGGGCGAAGAGGGCTCGGAGCTTTCTTT. This sequence encodes CASSSGRRGLGAFF.

The sample holds a few counts of this clonotype. The chain carries TRBV19 and TRBJ1-1; 9 bases are a match to TRBD1. CDR1 is LNHDA and CDR2 is SQIVND in the germline V gene (reference sequence). The V segment lost 7 bases and the J segment 0 bases; nucleotides outside the gene matches: 6. CDR3 length equals 15 residues. The CDR3 nucleotides are TGTGCCAGTACAACAGGGGGCATCATGAACACTGAAGCTTTCTTT. Protein product: CASTTGGIMNTEAFF. Full variable domain (rest looked up from reference TRBV19 and TRBJ1-1): DGGITQSPKYLFRKEGQNVTLSCEQNLNHDAMYWYRQDPGQGLRLIYYSQIVNDFQKGDIAEGYSVSREKKESFPLTVTSAQKNPTAFYLCASTTGGIMNTEAFFGQGTRLTVV.

V usage is TRBV20-1 and J usage is TRBJ1-6; D gene unclear. Germline V gene data show CDR1 as DFQATT and CDR2 as SNEGSKA (reference sequence). CDR3 length: 14 amino acids. Trimming removed 3 bases at V and 8 bases at J, with 14 bases between. The CDR3, as DNA: TGCAGTGCTAGCGGGAGGGCCAGCGATTCACCCCTCCACTTT. Amino acid sequence: CSASGRASDSPLHF.